This is a list of T cell receptor beta chains from one sample in a study of T cell repertoires in cytomegalovirus infection. TCRdb re-called the reads through MiXCR, storing one row per CDR3 protein. The data show about 60,000 distinct CDR3 sequences, around 20% seen once. Antigen specificity for these receptors is unknown. The sequences come from CD8+ T cells from cultured PBMCs, collected from culture after CMV antigen stimulation. The origin of the receptors is a human donor in good health (CMV status not recorded). Some clones in this sample may be carry-over from other donors' samples. Each CDR3 is given with its conserved first and last residue. A D gene is named only where the DNA matches it firmly. Only part of the rows carry a size: once, few, many, or a class if the clone is expanded.

abundance,d_gene,j_gene,v_gene,CDR3aa,CDR3nt
once,.,TRBJ1-3,TRBV6-5,CASRAFQGSGNTIYF,TGTGCCAGCAGGGCATTTCAGGGGTCTGGAAACACCATATATTTT
.,.,TRBJ1-5,TRBV19,CASSPGGWTQHF,TGTGCCAGTAGCCCGGGAGGGTGGACTCAGCATTTT
.,TRBD1,TRBJ1-4,TRBV10-3,CAISDHKQGSNEKLFF,TGTGCCATCAGTGACCATAAACAGGGGTCTAATGAAAAACTGTTTTTT
few,.,TRBJ1-1,TRBV12-5,CASNDGPHTEAFF,TGTGCTAGTAATGACGGACCACACACTGAAGCTTTCTTT
.,TRBD1,TRBJ1-2,TRBV2,CASSEDLGGGTGNYGYTF,TGTGCCAGCAGTGAAGATCTAGGCGGGGGGACAGGGAACTATGGCTACACCTTC
many,TRBD1,TRBJ2-3,TRBV7-3,CASSLNRGTTDTQYF,TGTGCCAGCAGCTTAAACAGGGGGACCACAGATACGCAGTATTTT
.,.,TRBJ1-1,TRBV7-2,CASSSNPYIDMNTEAFF,TGTGCCAGCAGCAGCAACCCATATATTGATATGAACACTGAAGCTTTCTTT
.,.,TRBJ2-7,TRBV7-2,CASSLHSSYEQYF,TGTGCCAGCAGCTTACACAGCAGCTACGAGCAGTACTTC
.,TRBD1,TRBJ1-2,TRBV9,CASSVGQATSNYGYTF,TGTGCCAGCAGCGTGGGACAGGCAACCTCAAACTATGGCTACACCTTC
.,TRBD2,TRBJ2-1,TRBV7-2,CASSPTASGGVYNEQFF,TGTGCCAGCAGCCCCACGGCTAGCGGGGGGGTATACAATGAGCAGTTCTTC
few,TRBD2,TRBJ2-3,TRBV9,CASSVTSGGPTDTQYF,TGTGCCAGCAGCGTGACTAGCGGGGGGCCCACAGATACGCAGTATTTT
.,.,TRBJ1-6,TRBV28,CASSPPGEFNNSPLHF,TGTGCCAGCAGCCCGCCCGGGGAGTTTAATAATTCACCCCTCCACTTT
.,.,TRBJ1-4,TRBV7-8,CASSEKRGYEKLFF,TGTGCCAGCAGCGAAAAGAGGGGATATGAAAAACTGTTTTTT
few,.,TRBJ1-6,TRBV7-2,CASSLVQDNSPLHF,TGTGCCAGCAGCTTAGTTCAGGATAATTCACCCCTCCACTTT
.,TRBD1,TRBJ1-2,TRBV27,CASSPSQGEMDYGYTF,TGTGCCAGCAGTCCCTCCCAGGGGGAGATGGACTATGGCTACACCTTC
few,.,TRBJ1-4,TRBV2,CASSGVGEINEKLFF,TGTGCCAGCAGCGGGGTCGGAGAAATTAATGAAAAACTGTTTTTT
many,.,TRBJ2-7,TRBV7-2,CASSLARLYEQYF,TGTGCCAGCAGCTTAGCACGTCTCTACGAGCAGTACTTC
.,TRBD1,TRBJ2-1,TRBV7-9,CASSGTGTAPNEQFF,TGTGCCAGCAGCGGTACCGGGACAGCTCCTAACGAGCAGTTCTTC
few,.,TRBJ2-6,TRBV7-9,CASSLIGNVLTF,TGTGCCAGCAGCCTCATTGGCAACGTCCTGACTTTC
.,.,TRBJ1-1,TRBV11-2,CASSFGGLEAFF,TGTGCCAGCAGCTTCGGCGGCCTCGAAGCTTTCTTT
medium-sized,.,TRBJ2-1,TRBV4-1,CASSQVGAKPGYNEQFF,TGCGCCAGCAGCCAAGTGGGGGCAAAACCAGGGTACAATGAGCAGTTCTTC
few,TRBD1,TRBJ1-1,TRBV6-1,CASSSDRGWNTEAFF,TGTGCCAGCAGTTCGGACAGGGGCTGGAACACTGAAGCTTTCTTT
.,.,TRBJ1-1,TRBV6-1,CACSEGRTNTEAFF,TGTGCCTGCAGTGAAGGTAGAACGAACACTGAAGCTTTCTTT
few,.,TRBJ1-1,TRBV19,CASSIDRERVTDTEAFF,TGTGCCAGTAGTATAGATAGAGAGAGGGTGACGGACACTGAAGCTTTCTTT
few,.,TRBJ1-5,TRBV7-2,CASSLGTGGSWGPQHF,TGTGCCAGCAGCTTAGGCACAGGTGGGTCCTGGGGGCCCCAGCATTTT
.,TRBD2,TRBJ2-1,TRBV6-1,CASSSGTSGGSEQFF,TGTGCCAGCAGCTCCGGGACTAGCGGGGGGTCTGAGCAGTTCTTC
.,TRBD1,TRBJ1-5,TRBV6-1,CASSEGTGGAQPQHF,TGTGCCAGCAGTGAAGGGACAGGGGGCGCTCAGCCCCAGCATTTT
.,.,TRBJ1-5,TRBV12-3/TRBV12-4,CASRLAQSNQPQHF,TGTGCCAGCAGGTTAGCCCAGAGCAATCAGCCCCAGCATTTT
.,.,TRBJ1-6,TRBV20-1,CSAREPFVSSYNSPLHF,TGCAGTGCTAGAGAGCCATTTGTGAGTTCCTATAATTCACCCCTCCACTTT
few,TRBD2,TRBJ2-3,TRBV6-5,CASSTTPGGGTDTQYF,TGTGCCAGCAGCACTACTCCGGGGGGAGGCACAGATACGCAGTATTTT
.,.,TRBJ2-1,TRBV12-3/TRBV12-4,CASTSGSYEQFF,TGTGCCAGCACCTCAGGTTCGTATGAGCAGTTCTTC
.,TRBD1,TRBJ2-5,TRBV5-1,CASSPLGTAQETQYF,TGCGCCAGCAGCCCGTTAGGGACAGCTCAAGAGACCCAGTACTTC
.,TRBD2,TRBJ2-7,TRBV7-2,CASSLARTSGPPYEQYF,TGTGCCAGCAGCTTAGCTAGGACTAGCGGGCCTCCCTACGAGCAGTACTTC
few,TRBD2,TRBJ2-1,TRBV5-6,CASSPLTSGGHNEQFF,TGTGCCAGCAGCCCACTAACTAGCGGGGGTCACAATGAGCAGTTCTTC
.,.,TRBJ1-4,TRBV27,CASMRGFSVSEKLFF,TGTGCCAGCATGAGAGGATTCAGCGTCAGTGAAAAACTGTTTTTT
.,.,TRBJ2-7,TRBV7-2,CASSSGQRYEQYF,TGTGCCAGCAGCTCCGGACAGCGCTACGAGCAGTACTTC
few,TRBD1,TRBJ2-7,TRBV28,CASRPQGDGFEQYF,TGTGCCAGCAGACCACAGGGGGACGGGTTCGAGCAGTACTTC
.,.,TRBJ1-3,TRBV7-9,CASSPILGHSSGNTIYF,TGTGCCAGCAGCCCGATTTTGGGACATTCTTCTGGAAACACCATATATTTT
.,TRBD2,TRBJ2-1,TRBV11-1,CASSWTSTNEQFF,TGTGCCAGCAGCTGGACTAGTACCAATGAGCAGTTCTTC
few,.,TRBJ2-7,TRBV10-3,CAISQGGISYEQYF,TGTGCCATCAGCCAGGGGGGGATCTCCTACGAGCAGTACTTC
few,TRBD1,TRBJ2-1,TRBV7-2,CASSLILGTGGIYNEQFF,TGTGCCAGCAGCTTAATTTTAGGGACAGGGGGCATATACAATGAGCAGTTCTTC
few,TRBD1,TRBJ2-7,TRBV4-2,CASSPPDRVYEQYF,TGTGCCAGCAGCCCCCCGGACAGGGTCTACGAGCAGTACTTC
few,TRBD1,TRBJ2-7,TRBV7-2,CASSQIDRAYEQYF,TGTGCCAGCAGCCAAATTGACAGGGCCTACGAGCAGTACTTC
few,TRBD1,TRBJ1-1,TRBV12-3/TRBV12-4,CASNPTGVGTEAFF,TGTGCCAGCAACCCGACAGGGGTTGGCACTGAAGCTTTCTTT
.,TRBD1,TRBJ2-7,TRBV7-2,CASSPRRQGYEQYF,TGTGCCAGCAGCCCCCGGAGACAGGGCTACGAGCAGTACTTC